These T cell receptor beta chains were read from a single sample in a study of identical twins. Each CDR3 protein gets one entry after TCRdb re-called the 5' RACE reads with MiXCR. This sample has about 1.7 million distinct CDR3 sequences, with roughly a third found just once. Material for sequencing was cord blood. These receptors all come from a newborn girl in good health. Each CDR3 is given with its conserved first and last residue. D genes are given only for firm matches. Only part of the rows carry a size: once, few, many, or a class if the clone is expanded.

few | TRBJ2-7 | TRBD1 | TRBV5-1 | TGCGCCAGCAGCGCCGGGACAGGGAAGGCATCCTACGAGCAGTACTTC | CASSAGTGKASYEQYF
few | TRBJ2-7 | - | TRBV20-1 | TGCAGTGCTGCACCCAGGTACGAGCAGTACTTC | CSAAPRYEQYF
few | TRBJ2-5 | - | TRBV3-1 | TGTGCCAGCAGCCAGACCCGTAAAGAGACCCAGTACTTC | CASSQTRKETQYF
many | TRBJ2-4 | - | TRBV28 | TGTGCCAGCAGTTTAACAGGGGGGGACATTCAGTACTTC | CASSLTGGDIQYF
- | TRBJ1-1 | - | TRBV20-1 | TGCAGTGCTAGGAATTCGAGACACAACACTGAAGCTTTCTTT | CSARNSRHNTEAFF
- | TRBJ1-5 | - | TRBV27 | TGTGCTAACCCCGAGGGGTGGAATCAGCCCCAGCATTTT | CANPEGWNQPQHF
few | TRBJ2-1 | TRBD1 | TRBV5-6 | TGTGCCAGCAGCTCTAACAGGGGGCGCGGAGGCTACAATGAGCAGTTCTTC | CASSSNRGRGGYNEQFF
- | TRBJ1-2 | - | TRBV3-1 | TGTGCCAGCAGCCCTTCGCAGATTCTCTATGGCTGCACCTTC | CASSPSQILYGCTF
- | TRBJ1-2 | TRBD1 | TRBV4-1 | TGCGCCAGCAGCCAAGCAGGACAGGATGGCTACACCTTC | CASSQAGQDGYTF
few | TRBJ2-1 | TRBD2 | TRBV6-1 | TGTGCCAGCAGTGAAAGCGGGAGTAACTACAATGAGCAGTTCTTC | CASSESGSNYNEQFF
- | TRBJ2-2 | - | TRBV24-1 | TGTGCCACCAGTGATTTGAAGGGCAGGGGAGGGACCGGGGAGCTGTTTTTT | CATSDLKGRGGTGELFF
- | TRBJ1-3 | TRBD1 | TRBV29-1 | TGCAGCGTTGACCCTGGGACAGCCTCTGGAAACACCATATATTTT | CSVDPGTASGNTIYF
- | TRBJ2-2 | TRBD2 | TRBV10-3 | TGTGCCATCAGTGAGCCGGGGGTTAGCGGGACCGGGGAGCTGTTTTTT | CAISEPGVSGTGELFF
few | TRBJ2-7 | - | TRBV4-1 | TGCGCCAGCAGCCAAGTAGGCCGGGGCGGAGGCGAGCAGTACTTC | CASSQVGRGGGEQYF
few | TRBJ2-3 | TRBD2 | TRBV13 | TGTGCCAGCAGCTTAGGACTAGCGGGGCACAGGGGCACAGATACGCAGTATTTT | CASSLGLAGHRGTDTQYF
- | TRBJ2-3 | TRBD2 | TRBV4-2 | TGTGCCAGCAGCCAAGTAGCGGGGGGAACAGATGCGCAGTATTTT | CASSQVAGGTDAQYF
few | TRBJ1-5 | - | TRBV20-1 | TGCAGTGCTAGAGTACAGGCGGGTCAGCCCCAGCATTTT | CSARVQAGQPQHF
- | TRBJ1-1 | - | TRBV14 | TGTGCCAGCAGCCCGGGGGCGCGAGACGCTGAAGCTTTCTTT | CASSPGARDAEAFF
- | TRBJ2-7 | TRBD2 | TRBV7-6 | TGTGCCAGCAGCGCTCAGGACCCGGGACTAGCGGGTGTTATATCCTCCTACGAGCAGTACTTC | CASSAQDPGLAGVISSYEQYF
many | TRBJ1-2 | - | TRBV5-1 | TGTGCCAGCAGTTTACGAGGGCCTAACTATGGCTACACCTTC | CASSLRGPNYGYTF
- | TRBJ1-2 | TRBD1 | TRBV12-3/TRBV12-4 | TGTGCCAGCAGTCCGATACCGGGACAGAATGGCTACACCTTC | CASSPIPGQNGYTF
- | TRBJ1-1 | - | TRBV29-1 | TGCAGCGTTGGGGGGGCCGGGGGGACTGAAGCTTTCTTT | CSVGGAGGTEAFF
- | TRBJ2-3 | - | TRBV11-3 | TGTGCCAGCAGCTTGGGGGCTTGGGCGGAGACCCCAGATACGCAGTATTTT | CASSLGAWAETPDTQYF
- | TRBJ2-3 | TRBD2 | TRBV28 | TGTGCCAGCAGTTCCGGGACTATCCCAGATACGCAGTATTTT | CASSSGTIPDTQYF
- | TRBJ1-4 | - | TRBV5-1 | TGCGCCAGCAGCTTGGCCACGGGGGCGTATGAAAAACTGTTTTTT | CASSLATGAYEKLFF
few | TRBJ2-3 | - | TRBV13 | TGTGCCAGCAGCTTCCGCGACTGGGACACAGATACGCAGTATTTT | CASSFRDWDTDTQYF
- | TRBJ1-1 | - | TRBV20-1 | TGCAGTGCTAGTACTCCGGTTGGGGAAGCTTTCTTT | CSASTPVGEAFF
- | TRBJ2-2 | TRBD2 | TRBV14 | TGTGCCAGCAGCCAAGTTCAGCGGGATTGGACCGGGGAGCTGTTTTTT | CASSQVQRDWTGELFF
few | TRBJ1-5 | TRBD1 | TRBV27 | TGTGCCAGCAGTTTAACGCAGGGGGGTCTCCAGAAGCATTTT | CASSLTQGGLQKHF
once | TRBJ2-7 | TRBD2 | TRBV20-1 | TGCAGTGCTAGAGATAGCGGGGGAATAGAGCAGTACTTC | CSARDSGGIEQYF
- | TRBJ2-2 | - | TRBV6-2/TRBV6-3 | TGTGCCAGCAGTGCGGGCCCGAACACCGGGGAGCTGTTTTTT | CASSAGPNTGELFF
few | TRBJ1-6 | - | TRBV20-1 | TGCAGTGCTAGGGTTTATAATTCACCCCTCCACTTT | CSARVYNSPLHF
- | TRBJ2-7 | TRBD2 | TRBV13 | TGTGCCAGCAGCAAGGAGGGACTAGGCTACGAGCAGTACTTC | CASSKEGLGYEQYF
few | TRBJ2-1 | TRBD2 | TRBV2 | TGTGCCAGCAGTGTCCTAGCGGGGGATAGTAATGAGCAGTTCTTC | CASSVLAGDSNEQFF
few | TRBJ2-1 | TRBD2 | TRBV4-1 | TGCGCCAGCAGGGAGCCTAGCGGGAGTAACAATGAGCAGTTCTTC | CASREPSGSNNEQFF
- | TRBJ2-3 | - | TRBV6-6 | - | CASSSSTDSTDTQYF
- | TRBJ1-5 | TRBD1 | TRBV20-1 | TGCAGTGCTAGAGATCGGGGGAGGGGGCGGAATCAGCCCCAGCATTTT | CSARDRGRGRNQPQHF
few | TRBJ2-5 | TRBD2 | TRBV12-3/TRBV12-4 | TGTGCCAGCAGTTTAATCGGACTAGCGGGAGGAGAGACCCAGTACTTC | CASSLIGLAGGETQYF
- | TRBJ2-1 | TRBD2 | TRBV2 | TGTGCCAGCATTGAGCGGGGGGGCGTCAATGAGCAGTTCTTC | CASIERGGVNEQFF
once | TRBJ1-1 | - | TRBV30 | TGTACCTGGACAGCGAACACTGAAGCTTTCTTT | CTWTANTEAFF
few | TRBJ1-6 | - | TRBV11-2 | TGTGCCAGCAGCCTAGCCCTTCGGGGTATTCATAATTCACCCCTCCACTTT | CASSLALRGIHNSPLHF
- | TRBJ1-6 | - | TRBV12-3/TRBV12-4 | TGTGCCAGCACTCTGACAGGAGGTGCCAATAATTCACCCCTCCACTTT | CASTLTGGANNSPLHF
- | TRBJ1-3 | - | TRBV20-1 | TGCAGTGCTACTACACAGGGCATAGTTGGAAACACCATATATTTT | CSATTQGIVGNTIYF